Below, 8 T cell receptor beta chains from the same sample are listed, as sequenced in a study of cytomegalovirus exposure and HLA in healthy donors (dated by TCRdb to about 2017). Receptor amplification or capture employed the immunoSEQ multiplex PCR assay. Held by TCRdb, this immuneACCESS table contains in-frame sequences only and omits some clones. Under half of the omission traces to an unresolved V gene where checked; the cause of the rest is unknown. For this sample there are roughly 120,000 clones; around 89% appear just once. Approximately 2% of the sample belongs to the ten largest clones. The sequenced material came from PBMCs. These receptors were taken from a young man in good health and CMV-seronegative.

This clone was seen more than once but under ten times. The chain combines TRBV2 with TRBJ1-5; maybe TRBD1 (5 bases). Germline CDR1 is SNHLY and CDR2 is FYNNEI. V gave up 7 bases and J gave up 7 bases, with 14 bases separating them. The CDR3 contains 13 residues. CDR3 sequence: CASIREARQPQHF. CDR3 DNA sequence: TGTGCCAGCATCAGGGAAGCACGGCAGCCCCAGCATTTT.

The rearrangement joins TRBV7-6 to TRBJ2-3, with TRBD2 matching 8 bases. This CDR3 has 15 residues. V was pared by 0 bases and J by 4 bases, with 3 bases of the junction left unmatched. Per germline, CDR1 SGHVS and CDR2 FNYEAQ. In nucleotides, the CDR3 is TGTGCCAGCAGCTTAGCCAGCGGGGGCCCAGATACGCAGTATTTT. Residues: CASSLASGGPDTQYF. The whole variable domain, filled in from reference TRBV7-6 and TRBJ2-3, reads GAGVSQSPRYKVTKRGQDVALRCDPISGHVSLYWYRQALGQGPEFLTYFNYEAQQDKSGLPNDRFSAERPEGSISTLTIQRTEQRDSAMYRCASSLASGGPDTQYFGPGTRLTVL.

The chain has TRBV29-1 and TRBJ2-3; no definite D call. The CDR3 spans 14 residues. Trimming left V 2 bases short and J 0 bases short, with 9 bases between. Germline CDR1 and CDR2: SQVTM and ANQGSEA. CDR3 sequence: CSVELGSSTDTQYF. CDR3 coding DNA: TGCAGCGTTGAATTGGGCAGCAGCACAGATACGCAGTATTTT.

The V and J genes are TRBV4-1 and TRBJ2-3; D perhaps matches TRBD1 (6 bases). The ends were cut back, 4 bases at V and 0 bases at J, with 20 bases in the middle. The CDR3 covers 18 residues. Germline V CDR1 and CDR2: MGHRA, YSYEKL. The CDR3 DNA is TGCGCCAGCAGCCTACGAGAAATTGCGACAGGTAGCACAGATACGCAGTATTTT. It encodes CASSLREIATGSTDTQYF.

This sequence joins TRBV15 and TRBJ2-1; the D gene is possibly TRBD1 (6 bases). Germline-derived CDR1 and CDR2 are LNHNV and YYDKDF (reference sequence). The ends were cut back, 4 bases at V and 6 bases at J, with 16 bases in the middle. This CDR3 comprises 15 residues. The CDR3 loop reads CATSTITGTTNEQFF. The DNA of the CDR3 is TGTGCCACCAGCACAATCACGGGGACAACCAATGAGCAGTTCTTC.

The gene calls are TRBV6-1 and TRBJ2-7, with D hard to call. CDR1 and CDR2 from the germline V gene are MNHNS and SASEGT. The CDR3 is made up of 12 amino acids. With 4 bases removed from V and 0 bases from J, the gap between germline ends came to 4 bases. The CDR3: CASSAISYEQYF. The CDR3 nucleotides read TGTGCCAGCAGTGCAATCTCCTACGAGCAGTACTTC.

The rearrangement joins TRBV4-3 to TRBJ1-4, with no clear D. The V end was cut by 0 bases, the J end by 0 bases, with 8 bases between. The CDR3 length is 16 residues. Germline CDR1 reads LGHNA; CDR2 reads YSLEER. As DNA, the CDR3 is TGCGCCAGCAGCCAAGAACAACGGGCAACTAATGAAAAACTGTTTTTT. Translated: CASSQEQRATNEKLFF.

The rearrangement uses TRBV19 and TRBJ1-5, with no clear D. Trimming removed 8 bases at V and 1 base at J, with 12 bases between. CDR3 size: 14 residues. Germline values: CDR1 LNHDA, CDR2 SQIVND (reference sequence). The CDR3 region is CASSLVPSNQPQHF. The CDR3 coding sequence is TGTGCCAGTTCACTCGTACCGAGCAATCAGCCCCAGCATTTT.